Below are 10 T cell receptor beta chains sequenced from a single sample in a study of cytomegalovirus exposure and HLA in healthy donors. Only in-frame clones appear in the TCRdb table, and some are missing; sequencing was by immunoSEQ multiplex PCR. This sample has some 72,000 clones, with about 96% found just once. Sequenced: PBMCs. These receptors were collected from a man aged 18 to 30 in good health and CMV-seropositive.

This clone was seen a handful of times. The J gene is TRBJ2-7, the V gene TRBV7-2; 8 bases agree with TRBD2. V lost 1 base, J lost 5 bases, and 7 bases stayed unmatched. Germline assignment: CDR1 SGHTA and CDR2 FQGNSA. The CDR3 has 15 amino acids. Here the CDR3 DNA reads TGTGCCAGCAGCTTAGAGTCGGGAGGGGTCCACGAGCAGTACTTC. As protein: CASSLESGGVHEQYF.

V gene TRBV4-2 combines with J gene TRBJ1-4; the D gene is possibly TRBD1 (6 bases). The CDR3 sequence is 15 residues long. The germline gives CDR1 LGHNA, CDR2 YNFKEQ. Trimming shortened V by 6 bases and J by 3 bases, and 14 bases separated the two germline ends. In nucleotides, the CDR3 is TGTGCCAGCAGACCCGTCGGACAGTCTAATGAAAAACTGTTTTTT. This encodes CASRPVGQSNEKLFF.

This chain joins TRBV2 and TRBJ1-5, with D perhaps TRBD1 (6 bases). This CDR3 is 17 amino acids long. Germline V gene sequence: CDR1 SNHLY, CDR2 FYNNEI. The V and J ends lost 0 bases and 4 bases respectively, with 16 bases between them. CDR3 coding DNA: TGTGCCAGCAGTGAAGCGCCTAGGACAGTTGTTAATCAGCCCCAGCATTTT. Translating it yields CASSEAPRTVVNQPQHF.

This clone was seen only once. This chain connects TRBV19 to TRBJ1-5; D remains unclear. The CDR3 is 12 residues long. CDR1 is LNHDA and CDR2 is SQIVND in the germline V gene (reference sequence). Trimming removed 8 bases from V and 2 bases from J, with 7 bases in between. The CDR3 DNA is TGTGCCAGTCGCCGAGGCAATCAGCCCCAGCATTTT. Translating it yields CASRRGNQPQHF.

This chain uses TRBV4-1 with TRBJ1-2, with D perhaps matching TRBD1 (6 bases). The CDR3 is 13 amino acids. CDR1 MGHRA and CDR2 YSYEKL come from the germline V gene. V lost 4 bases and J lost 8, with 14 bases in between. CDR3 amino acids: CASSRRGGQGYTF. The CDR3, as DNA: TGCGCCAGCAGCCGACGGGGGGGGCAGGGCTACACCTTC.

This clone was seen a handful of times. The rearrangement joins TRBV15 to TRBJ1-5; tentatively, D is TRBD1 (5 bases). The germline gives CDR1 LNHNV, CDR2 YYDKDF (reference sequence). The V and J ends lost 0 bases and 6 bases respectively, with 15 bases between them. The CDR3 length is 16 residues. Written as DNA, the CDR3 is TGTGCCACCAGCAGAGATTGGGGCGTTTTCGGTCAGCCCCAGCATTTT. This translates into CATSRDWGVFGQPQHF.

This chain connects TRBV5-1 to TRBJ2-3; D is possibly TRBD1 (6 bases). Deletions cut 4 bases from V and 6 bases from J, with 12 bases between. The germline gives CDR1 SGHRS, CDR2 YFSETQ. The CDR3 runs 13 residues. The CDR3 DNA reads TGCGCCAGCAGCGCTCCAGGGGCGGATACGCAGTATTTT. Amino acids: CASSAPGADTQYF.

The CDR3 region has the DNA TGTGCCAGCAGGGTCGGACAGCGGGGAGAGACCCAGTACTTC. Protein: CASRVGQRGETQYF. The genes are TRBV2 and TRBJ2-5; D might be TRBD2 (7 bases). The germline V gene has CDR1 SNHLY and CDR2 FYNNEI. Trimming stripped 6 bases from V and 4 bases from J, with 15 bases between. CDR3 size: 14 residues.

This clone has just one count. The rearrangement uses TRBV5-1 and TRBJ1-2; D possibly corresponds to TRBD1 (5 bases). V lost 6 bases to trimming and J lost 5 bases, with 8 bases between them. The CDR3 length is 11 residues. The germline V gene encodes CDR1 SGHRS and CDR2 YFSETQ. CDR3: CASNTGYGYTF. In nucleotides, the CDR3 is TGCGCCAGCAACACAGGTTATGGCTACACCTTC.

CDR3 amino acids: CASSLPGMAGNEQFF. The CDR3 coding sequence is TGTGCCAGCAGCTTGCCAGGGATGGCCGGCAATGAGCAGTTCTTC. V and J are TRBV7-3 and TRBJ2-1; the D gene is possibly TRBD1 (5 bases). Trimming took 3 bases from V and 6 from J, leaving 15 bases between them. The CDR3 has 15 amino acids. CDR1 is SGHTA and CDR2 is FQGTGA in the germline V gene.